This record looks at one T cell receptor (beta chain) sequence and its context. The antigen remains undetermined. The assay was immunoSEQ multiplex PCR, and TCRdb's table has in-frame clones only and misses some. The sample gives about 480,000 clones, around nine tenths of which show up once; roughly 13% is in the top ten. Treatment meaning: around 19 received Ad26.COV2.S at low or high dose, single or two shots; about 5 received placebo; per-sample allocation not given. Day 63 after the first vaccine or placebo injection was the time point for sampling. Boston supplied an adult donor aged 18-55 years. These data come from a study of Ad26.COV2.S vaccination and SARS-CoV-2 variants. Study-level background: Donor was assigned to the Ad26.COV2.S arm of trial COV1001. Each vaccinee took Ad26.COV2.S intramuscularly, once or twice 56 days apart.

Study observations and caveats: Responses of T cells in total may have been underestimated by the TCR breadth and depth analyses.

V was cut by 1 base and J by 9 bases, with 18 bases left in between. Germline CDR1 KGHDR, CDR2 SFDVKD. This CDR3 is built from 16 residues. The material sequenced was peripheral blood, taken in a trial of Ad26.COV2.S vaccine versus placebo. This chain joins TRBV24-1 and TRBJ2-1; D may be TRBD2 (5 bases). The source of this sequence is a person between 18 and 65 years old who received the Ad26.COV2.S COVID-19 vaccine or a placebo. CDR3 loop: CATSDFQLDELGEQFF. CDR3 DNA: TGTGCCACCAGTGATTTCCAACTAGACGAACTAGGTGAGCAGTTCTTC.